This TCR beta chain is from a study of blood T cells in healthy people across ages. This clonotype came up a few times. Its specificity is not known. Using a J-beta primer mix together with a sample-barcoded 5' primer, a second PCR was run for roughly 6 to 11 cycles. A tag from a template-switch adaptor with 12 random nucleotides marked each cDNA molecule. TCRdb reprocessed the 5' RACE reads with MiXCR, giving one entry per CDR3 protein. The repertoire holds approximately 1,000,000 distinct CDR3 sequences, more than 40% seen once, with approximately 20% in the top ten. Broader study findings: Across samples, TCR beta diversity tracked strongly with naive T cell percentage. Per million T cells, the diversity of TCR beta decreased roughly linearly as age advanced.

The CDR3 contains 13 residues. Germline V gene sequence: CDR1 MGHDK, CDR2 SYGVNS. The V end lost 6 bases, the J end lost 3 bases, and 11 bases lay between the germline ends. V and J are TRBV25-1 and TRBJ1-2, with D uncertain. The source of this sequence is a woman aged 60-75 years in good health. Sequenced sample: blood. CDR3 nucleotide sequence: TGTGCCAGCAGCCCCGACGGTTACTATGGCTACACCTTC. Amino acids: CASSPDGYYGYTF.